The clone carrying this T cell receptor (beta chain) was seen many times. Each CDR3 protein gets one entry after TCRdb re-called the 5' RACE reads with MiXCR. Of more than 15,000 distinct CDR3 sequences listed, roughly 15% were seen once; the top ten hold roughly 13%. Germline CDR1 reads SEHNR; CDR2 reads FQNEAQ (reference sequence). This CDR3 has 13 amino acids. V was trimmed by 5 bases and J by 0 bases, leaving 7 bases between them. This record belongs to a study of neurological immune-mediated disorders. Input material: PBMCs. The receptor comes from a man in his 60s with HTLV-1-associated myelopathy (HAM/TSP). The chain joins TRBV7-9 to TRBJ1-2; D is unresolved. The CDR3 region is CASSGYPNYGYTF. The CDR3 DNA follows: TGTGCCAGCAGCGGATACCCTAACTATGGCTACACCTTC.